This T cell receptor beta chain was observed in a study of T cell responses to AZD1222 COVID-19 vaccine. Study-wide results and limits: Donors were chiefly white British, with a greater number of females, and clonal diversity was perhaps underestimated.

With regard to this clone: Its specificity is unknown.

Measured with immunoSEQ multiplex PCR; TCRdb has only the in-frame clones, and not every one. The sample consists of about 81,000 clones, 90% of them appearing once. Unmatched junction bases numbered 8, after V lost 5 bases and J lost 0 bases. Per the germline V gene, CDR1 is SEHNR and CDR2 is FQNEAQ (reference sequence). The CDR3 sequence is 16 residues long. It was second doses at about 4 or about 12 weeks that were pooled. The chain links TRBV7-9 to TRBJ2-7; 9 bases match TRBD2. This TCR was sampled from an adult who received the AZD1222 COVID-19 vaccine. Source: peripheral blood, taken 28 days after the second AZD1222 dose. CDR3 sequence (DNA): TGTGCCAGCAGCCTGGGACTAGCCGGTTCCTCCTACGAGCAGTACTTC. This translates into CASSLGLAGSSYEQYF.